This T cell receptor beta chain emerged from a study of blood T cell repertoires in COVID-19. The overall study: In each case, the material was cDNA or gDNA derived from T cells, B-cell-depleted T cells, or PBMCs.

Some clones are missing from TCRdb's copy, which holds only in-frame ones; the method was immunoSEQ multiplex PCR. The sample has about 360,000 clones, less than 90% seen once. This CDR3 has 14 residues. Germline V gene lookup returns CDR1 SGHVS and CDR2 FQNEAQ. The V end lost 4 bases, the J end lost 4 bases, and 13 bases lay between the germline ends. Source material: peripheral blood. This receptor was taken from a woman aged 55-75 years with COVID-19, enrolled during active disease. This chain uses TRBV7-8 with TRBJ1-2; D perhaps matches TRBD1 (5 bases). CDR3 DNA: TGTGCCAGCAGCTCGACCGTGGGGGGCTATGGCTACACCTTC. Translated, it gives CASSSTVGGYGYTF.